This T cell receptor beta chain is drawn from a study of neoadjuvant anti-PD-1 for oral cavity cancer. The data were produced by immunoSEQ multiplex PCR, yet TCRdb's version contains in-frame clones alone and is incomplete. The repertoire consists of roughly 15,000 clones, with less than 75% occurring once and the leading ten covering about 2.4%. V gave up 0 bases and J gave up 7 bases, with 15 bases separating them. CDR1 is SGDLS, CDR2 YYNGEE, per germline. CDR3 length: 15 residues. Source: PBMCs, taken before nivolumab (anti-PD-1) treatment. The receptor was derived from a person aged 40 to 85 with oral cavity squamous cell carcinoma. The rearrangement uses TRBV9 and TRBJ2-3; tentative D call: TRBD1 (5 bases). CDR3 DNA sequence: TGTGCCAGCAGCGTAGGGCTAGGGGCCTCGAATACGCAGTATTTT. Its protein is CASSVGLGASNTQYF. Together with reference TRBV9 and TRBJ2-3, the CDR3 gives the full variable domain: DSGVTQTPKHLITATGQRVTLRCSPRSGDLSVYWYQQSLDQGLQFLIQYYNGEERAKGNILERFSAQQFPDLHSELNLSSLELGDSALYFCASSVGLGASNTQYFGPGTRLTVL.